The 13 T cell receptor beta chains given below trace back to one sample, sequenced in a study of blood T cell repertoires in COVID-19. TCRdb keeps only in-frame clones here, not all; method: immunoSEQ multiplex PCR. This repertoire shows roughly 260,000 clones, roughly nine tenths found once; its top ten account for 4%. The sequencing input was peripheral blood. These receptors originate from a man in his sixties who had recovered from COVID-19.

The J gene is TRBJ1-6, the V gene TRBV7-9; D gene uncertain. Germline V gives CDR1 SEHNR, CDR2 FQNEAQ (reference sequence). The CDR3 extends over 14 amino acids. Trimming pared 1 base from V and 8 bases from J, leaving 9 bases between. The DNA for the CDR3 is TGTGCCAGCAGCTTAGACAACACCCATTCACCCCTCCACTTT. The encoded protein is CASSLDNTHSPLHF. Supplemented by reference TRBV7-9 and TRBJ1-6, the full variable domain reads DTGVSQNPRHKITKRGQNVTFRCDPISEHNRLYWYRQTLGQGPEFLTYFQNEAQLEKSRLLSDRFSAERPKGSFSTLEIQRTEQGDSAMYLCASSLDNTHSPLHFGNGTRLTVT.

The V gene is TRBV14, the J gene TRBJ1-3, with D hard to call. The CDR3 is 12 residues long. Deletions cut 5 bases from V and 4 bases from J, with 6 bases between. Per the germline V gene, CDR1 is SGHDN and CDR2 is FVKESK. CDR3 sequence: CASSGRGNTIYF. Written as DNA, the CDR3 is TGTGCCAGCAGCGGCCGAGGAAACACCATATATTTT. The whole variable domain, filled in from reference TRBV14 and TRBJ1-3, reads EAGVTQFPSHSVIEKGQTVTLRCDPISGHDNLYWYRRVMGKEIKFLLHFVKESKQDESGMPNNRFLAERTGGTYSTLKVQPAELEDSGVYFCASSGRGNTIYFGEGSWLTVV.

The chain combines TRBV9 with TRBJ1-2; 10 bases are a match to TRBD1. The CDR3 is made up of 13 amino acids. V shed 6 bases, J shed 5 bases, and the junction held 4 bases outside the gene matches. The germline gives CDR1 SGDLS, CDR2 YYNGEE. The CDR3 coding sequence is TGTGCCAGCAACGACAGGGGGCGGTATGGCTACACCTTC. Protein: CASNDRGRYGYTF.

This clone is a singleton in its sample. The V gene is TRBV5-4, the J gene TRBJ2-1, with 12 bases aligning to TRBD2. Trimming cost V 4 bases and J 8 bases; bases outside gene matches: 10. The CDR3 is made up of 16 amino acids. Germline values: CDR1 SGHNT, CDR2 YYREEE (reference sequence). The CDR3 region has the DNA TGTGCCAGCAGCGGGATCCTAGCGGGGGGGAGTTATGAGCAGTTCTTC. Its protein product is CASSGILAGGSYEQFF.

The chain is built from TRBV7-2 and TRBJ2-7; tentative D call: TRBD2 (6 bases). The V end was cut by 5 bases, the J end by 1 base, with 18 bases between. The germline V gene has CDR1 SGHTA and CDR2 FQGNSA. The CDR3 runs 16 residues. The CDR3 spells CASSRGKGGQSYEQYF. The CDR3 coding sequence is TGTGCCAGCAGCCGGGGTAAAGGAGGGCAGTCCTACGAGCAGTACTTC.

This clone came up a few times. V usage is TRBV28 and J usage is TRBJ2-3; weak D call: TRBD2 (6 bases). This CDR3 is built from 12 residues. The V end lost 5 bases, the J end lost 12 bases, and 15 bases lay between the germline ends. Looked up from germline, CDR1 is MDHEN and CDR2 is SYDVKM. The CDR3 bases are TGTGCCAGCAGTGGAGGGACCCCCACTCAGTATTTT. It yields the protein CASSGGTPTQYF.

The CDR3 spells CASSLAFGTVQETQYF. The CDR3 nucleotides read TGCGCCAGCAGCTTGGCCTTTGGGACAGTCCAAGAGACCCAGTACTTC. The rearrangement uses TRBV5-1 and TRBJ2-5, with TRBD1 matching over 7 bases. Germline CDR1 is SGHRS and CDR2 is YFSETQ. Trimming cost V 0 bases and J 1 base; bases outside gene matches: 6. The CDR3 is 16 amino acids.

This clone showed up just a few times. This rearrangement joins TRBV11-2 to TRBJ2-7; tentatively, D is TRBD1 (6 bases). V was pared by 4 bases and J by 0 bases, with 13 bases between. Germline-derived CDR1 and CDR2 are SGHAT and FQNNGV. The CDR3 covers 15 residues. CDR3 DNA sequence: TGTGCCAGCAGCTCGAATACAGGGACCTCCTACGAGCAGTACTTC. It is translated as CASSSNTGTSYEQYF.

The V call is TRBV27, the J call TRBJ2-7, with D hard to call. Germline loops: CDR1 MNHEY, CDR2 SMNVEV (reference sequence). The CDR3 sequence is 15 residues long. V lost 3 bases and J lost 0, with 12 bases in between. CDR3 coding DNA: TGTGCCAGCAGTTTGAACAGTCCCATCTCCTACGAGCAGTACTTC. It encodes CASSLNSPISYEQYF.

The chain links TRBV5-5 to TRBJ1-2; TRBD1 aligns across 9 bases. The V gene's germline CDR1 is SGHKS and CDR2 YYEKEE (reference sequence). This CDR3 contains 16 residues. V was clipped by 1 base and J by 2 bases; unmatched bases: 6. The CDR3 DNA reads TGTGCCAGCAGCTTGACCGGACAGGGGACAAACTATGGCTACACCTTC. Its translation: CASSLTGQGTNYGYTF. Full variable domain (rest looked up from reference TRBV5-5 and TRBJ1-2): DAGVTQSPTHLIKTRGQQVTLRCSPISGHKSVSWYQQVLGQGPQFIFQYYEKEERGRGNFPDRFSARQFPNYSSELNVNALLLGDSALYLCASSLTGQGTNYGYTFGSGTRLTVV.

This clone was detected only once. The chain recombines TRBV19 with TRBJ1-4, with TRBD1 as a possible D gene (6 bases). The CDR3 covers 13 residues. Per germline, CDR1 LNHDA and CDR2 SQIVND (reference sequence). Trimming pared 6 bases from V and 8 bases from J, leaving 13 bases between. CDR3 bases: TGTGCCAGTAGCCCCACAAGGGGGGAAAAACTGTTTTTT. This translates into CASSPTRGEKLFF.

This chain links TRBV5-5 with TRBJ2-7, with D possibly being TRBD1 (6 bases). Trimming shortened V by 2 bases and J by 0 bases, and 12 bases separated the two germline ends. The length of the CDR3 is 15 residues. Germline lookup yields CDR1 SGHKS and CDR2 YYEKEE (reference sequence). CDR3 region: CASSFVDSYSYEQYF. In DNA form, the CDR3 reads TGTGCCAGCAGCTTCGTGGACAGCTACTCCTACGAGCAGTACTTC.

The V and J genes are TRBV5-1 and TRBJ2-2, with D hard to call. Trimming left V 6 bases short and J 2 bases short, with 14 bases between. The CDR3 is 15 residues long. CDR1 and CDR2 from the germline V gene are SGHRS and YFSETQ. CDR3 protein: CASNRQAGNTGELFF. CDR3 sequence (DNA): TGCGCCAGCAATCGCCAGGCTGGTAACACCGGGGAGCTGTTTTTT.